The clone carrying this TCR beta chain was detected ten times or more. Its matching antigen is unknown. These data are taken from a study of CD8 T cells in ankylosing spondylitis. TCRdb re-analysed the 5' RACE reads in MiXCR, keeping a single row per CDR3 protein. Of about 130,000 distinct CDR3 sequences listed, around 8.5% were seen once; the top ten hold roughly 3.4%. Study results and limitations: As reported, disease-linked clones showed significant enrichment in matched ankylosing spondylitis synovial fluid.

V was clipped by 6 bases and J by 5 bases, with 14 bases between them. CDR3 length equals 13 residues. CDR1 DFQATT and CDR2 SNEGSKA come from the germline V gene (reference sequence). This sequence joins TRBV20-1 and TRBJ2-1, with D possibly TRBD2 on 7 matching bases. Sequenced sample: blood, either unsorted or a sorted T cell fraction (not recorded which). The TCR comes from a male donor with ankylosing spondylitis or in good health (not recorded which). CDR3 sequence (DNA): TGCAGTGCCCGAAGGGGGGGAAACAATGAGCAGTTCTTC. This encodes CSARRGGNNEQFF.